This T cell receptor beta chain was identified in a study of T cells expressing NK-cell markers. Germline V lookup: CDR1 GTSNPN, CDR2 SVGIG (reference sequence). This CDR3 comprises 12 residues. Using the 5' RACE reads, TCRdb records one entry per CDR3 protein without DNA. This sample's table has some 390,000 distinct CDR3 sequences. The receptor's source is a woman aged 45-65 years in good health. The specimen was blood T cells: a sorted CD56 or NKG2C T cell subset, CD4+ or CD8+ T cells, or bulk PBMC T cells (not recorded which). The V and J genes are TRBV30 and TRBJ1-4; the D gene TCRdb calls, TRBD1, cannot be checked with no DNA. This CDR3 is CAWSPGGEKLFF.